The 24 T cell receptor beta chains reported below all come from one sample, sequenced in a study of shared clonotypes between healthy human individuals. Produced via immunoSEQ multiplex PCR; TCRdb's table is partial and in-frame only. The sample consists of over a million clones, 97% to 99% of them appearing once. Specimen: naive CD4+ T cells sorted from blood. As to subset: CD45RA+ positively selected. These receptors were taken from a man aged 25 to 45 in good health.

This chain joins TRBV5-6 and TRBJ2-5; the D gene is possibly TRBD2 (5 bases). The CDR3 is 13 residues long. The V end lost 1 base, the J end lost 5 bases, and 9 bases lay between the germline ends. The germline V gene encodes CDR1 SGHDT and CDR2 YYEEEE. The CDR3 protein is CASSLRGLETQYF. The CDR3 nucleotides are TGTGCCAGCAGCTTGAGAGGGCTGGAGACCCAGTACTTC.

CDR3 coding DNA: TGTGCCAGCAGTAACCTAGCTTCGTTTGGGACTGAAGCTTTCTTT. Translating it yields CASSNLASFGTEAFF. The rearrangement joins TRBV2 to TRBJ1-1; D ambiguous. CDR1 and CDR2 (germline): SNHLY, FYNNEI. This CDR3 has 15 amino acids. V gave up 5 bases and J gave up 5 bases, with 18 bases separating them.

The CDR3 DNA reads TGTGCCAGCAGGGGACAGGACAATTTTTTCCCAAAAGCTTTCTTT. It specifies CASRGQDNFFPKAFF. The chain has TRBV28 and TRBJ1-1; 8 bases fit TRBD1. Germline V gene data show CDR1 as MDHEN and CDR2 as SYDVKM. Trimming cost V 6 bases and J 9 bases; bases outside gene matches: 15. This CDR3 is 15 amino acids long.

V is TRBV5-1 and J is TRBJ2-7; 7 nucleotides align to TRBD1. CDR1 and CDR2 (germline): SGHRS, YFSETQ. J was trimmed by 4 bases and V by 6 bases; bases with no gene match: 13. The CDR3 sequence is 15 residues long. CDR3: CASTQGESNPYEQYF. CDR3 sequence (DNA): TGCGCCAGCACCCAGGGGGAGTCTAACCCATACGAGCAGTACTTC.

The chain has TRBV28 and TRBJ1-1, with D tentatively TRBD1 (5 bases). The V end lost 7 bases, the J end lost 3 bases, and 21 bases lay between the germline ends. The germline gives CDR1 MDHEN, CDR2 SYDVKM. This CDR3 spans 16 amino acids. CDR3 amino acids: CASTPGSDGADTEAFF. CDR3 nucleotides: TGTGCCAGCACCCCGGGGTCGGACGGGGCCGACACTGAAGCTTTCTTT.

V and J are TRBV15 and TRBJ2-1, with no clear D. V gave up 6 bases and J gave up 0 bases, with 6 bases separating them. The CDR3 runs 13 residues. Germline CDR1 and CDR2: LNHNV and YYDKDF (reference sequence). This CDR3 reads CATRLASYNEQFF. The CDR3 bases are TGTGCCACCAGGCTTGCCTCCTACAATGAGCAGTTCTTC.

J is TRBJ2-1 and V is TRBV10-3; tentatively, D is TRBD2 (5 bases). The V gene's germline CDR1 is ENHRY and CDR2 SYGVKD. The CDR3 contains 15 residues. The germline V and J ends were trimmed by 7 bases and 7 bases, with 20 bases remaining between them. CDR3 DNA: TGTGCCATCAATAGCCCCGGGATTGATAAAAATGAGCAGTTCTTC. It codes for CAINSPGIDKNEQFF.

The rearrangement links TRBV10-3 to TRBJ2-2; 7 nucleotides align to TRBD1. Germline CDR1 and CDR2: ENHRY and SYGVKD. Trimming at V came to 8 bases and at J to 0 bases, leaving 6 bases not matched to a gene. This CDR3 contains 15 residues. CDR3 loop: CAISTGTANTGELFF. The CDR3 region has the DNA TGTGCCATCTCAACCGGGACAGCGAACACCGGGGAGCTGTTTTTT.

This clone was seen just once. The chain recombines TRBV11-2 with TRBJ1-2, with D unclear. V lost 0 bases and J 1 base, leaving 9 bases between the germline ends. The CDR3 is 15 residues long. The germline gives CDR1 SGHAT, CDR2 FQNNGV. The CDR3 DNA reads as TGTGCCAGCAGCTTAGAGGCAGTCCTTAACTATGGCTACACCTTC. This gives the protein CASSLEAVLNYGYTF.

This chain connects TRBV29-1 to TRBJ2-1; D remains unclear. There are 15 residues in the CDR3. V dropped 2 bases and J dropped 2 bases, with 13 bases sitting between them. CDR1 is SQVTM and CDR2 is ANQGSEA in the germline V gene. CDR3 protein: CSVECPLPAYNEQFF. The CDR3 DNA follows: TGCAGCGTTGAATGCCCCCTCCCGGCCTACAATGAGCAGTTCTTC.

This rearrangement joins TRBV5-6 to TRBJ2-7, with D perhaps TRBD2 (5 bases). Germline CDR1 SGHDT, CDR2 YYEEEE. There are 14 residues in the CDR3. V lost 4 bases, J lost 6 bases, and 17 bases lay in between. The CDR3 DNA reads TGTGCCAGCAGCCAAGGATCTAGCTCCGGCGAGCAGTACTTC. Its translation is CASSQGSSSGEQYF.

This chain connects TRBV7-2 to TRBJ2-1; a weak D match, TRBD2 (5 bases). Germline values: CDR1 SGHTA, CDR2 FQGNSA. V shed 5 bases and J shed 0 bases, with 14 bases lying between them. The CDR3 contains 16 residues. The CDR3 region has the DNA TGTGCCAGCAGCCAAACCGGGGATAGCTCCTACAATGAGCAGTTCTTC. Translating it yields CASSQTGDSSYNEQFF.

The CDR3 bases are TGTGCCAGCAGCTTGGGGAGGGGAGGTCCAAATGAGCAGTTCTTC. Protein: CASSLGRGGPNEQFF. The chain joins TRBV5-4 to TRBJ2-1; possibly TRBD2 for D (6 bases). The V gene's germline CDR1 is SGHNT and CDR2 YYREEE (reference sequence). Trimming cost V 0 bases and J 7 bases, with 14 bases left between them. The CDR3 is 15 residues long.

V gene TRBV4-1 combines with J gene TRBJ2-3; 11 bases match TRBD2. The CDR3 length is 14 residues. V dropped 5 bases and J dropped 6; count of bases not matched to a gene: 4. Germline CDR1 is MGHRA and CDR2 is YSYEKL. The CDR3 sequence: CASSFGLAGDTQYF. The CDR3 DNA follows: TGCGCCAGCAGCTTTGGACTAGCGGGCGATACGCAGTATTTT.

On this clone: Other DNA sequences from this sample encode an identical CDR3 as well. CDR3 coding DNA: TGCGCCAGCAGCTTACAAGGGGTGGGGAATGAGCAGTTCTTC. Its translation: CASSLQGVGNEQFF. This chain connects TRBV5-1 to TRBJ2-1, with a tentative D call TRBD1 (5 bases). Germline CDR1 is SGHRS and CDR2 is YFSETQ. This CDR3 comprises 14 residues. Trimming shortened V by 2 bases and J by 7 bases, and 13 bases separated the two germline ends.

Of note for this clone: At the DNA level, this CDR3 is encoded by other sequences in the same sample as well. The rearrangement joins TRBV15 to TRBJ2-2; D is uncertain. CDR1 is LNHNV, CDR2 YYDKDF, per germline (reference sequence). Deletions cut 0 bases from V and 4 bases from J, with 6 bases between. The CDR3 extends over 14 amino acids. The CDR3 DNA reads TGTGCCACCAGCAGAGATCGGAGCACCGGGGAGCTGTTTTTT. This gives the protein CATSRDRSTGELFF. Full variable domain (outside the CDR3, taken from reference TRBV15 and TRBJ2-2): DAMVIQNPRYQVTQFGKPVTLSCSQTLNHNVMYWYQQKSSQAPKLLFHYYDKDFNNEADTPDNFQSRRPNTSFCFLDIRSPGLGDTAMYLCATSRDRSTGELFFGEGSRLTVL.

Turning to this clone: Other DNA sequences from this sample encode an identical CDR3 as well. This chain links TRBV5-1 with TRBJ2-7; perhaps TRBD1 as D (5 bases). Trimming removed 0 bases from V and 5 bases from J, with 6 bases in between. The CDR3 loop spans 12 amino acids. Germline CDR1 and CDR2: SGHRS and YFSETQ. In DNA form, the CDR3 reads TGCGCCAGCAGCTTGGCCAGGGACGAGCAGTACTTC. Translation: CASSLARDEQYF.

The chain is built from TRBV6-1 and TRBJ2-2, with no clear D. Germline CDR1 is MNHNS and CDR2 is SASEGT. This CDR3 has 13 amino acids. V was shortened by 1 base and J by 6 bases, with 6 bases between the two germline ends. The CDR3 coding sequence is TGTGCCAGCAGTGAAGAGGCTGCCGGGGAGCTGTTTTTT. Its protein is CASSEEAAGELFF.

The V and J genes are TRBV19 and TRBJ2-1; 11 bases align to TRBD2. The CDR3 spans 14 residues. V gave up 2 bases and J gave up 12 bases; unmatched junction bases: 6. Germline V gene sequence: CDR1 LNHDA, CDR2 SQIVND (reference sequence). In DNA, the CDR3 is TGTGCCAGTAGTATATCCACTAGCGGGAGCTGGCAGTTCTTC. It specifies CASSISTSGSWQFF.

V gene TRBV5-4 combines with J gene TRBJ2-7, with D perhaps matching TRBD1 or TRBD2 (5 bases each). The ends were cut back, 2 bases at V and 0 bases at J, with 9 bases in the middle. In germline, CDR1 is SGHNT, CDR2 YYREEE (reference sequence). The CDR3 is made up of 14 amino acids. CDR3 coding DNA: TGTGCCAGCAGCTTCCCAGGGAGCTCCTACGAGCAGTACTTC. This translates into CASSFPGSSYEQYF.

The rearrangement uses TRBV15 and TRBJ2-7; D is unresolved. The CDR3 runs 14 residues. Between the trimmed V and J ends, which lost 1 base and 7 bases, there was a span of 14 bases. Germline values: CDR1 LNHNV, CDR2 YYDKDF (reference sequence). The CDR3 DNA is TGTGCCACCAGCAGAGGGGCAGTATCGAAGGAGCAGTACTTC. Amino acid sequence: CATSRGAVSKEQYF.

This chain uses TRBV5-1 with TRBJ1-1; 7 bases align to TRBD1. Germline lookup yields CDR1 SGHRS and CDR2 YFSETQ. The ends lost 4 bases at V and 0 bases at J; junction bases unmatched: 18. The CDR3 has 19 amino acids. CDR3 sequence (DNA): TGCGCCAGCAGCCGCGCTCGGACAGGACTCCTTTCGATGAACACTGAAGCTTTCTTT. It codes for CASSRARTGLLSMNTEAFF. Supplemented by reference TRBV5-1 and TRBJ1-1, the full variable domain reads KAGVTQTPRYLIKTRGQQVTLSCSPISGHRSVSWYQQTPGQGLQFLFEYFSETQRNKGNFPGRFSGRQFSNSRSEMNVSTLELGDSALYLCASSRARTGLLSMNTEAFFGQGTRLTVV.

The genes are TRBV6-1 and TRBJ2-7, with D possibly being TRBD2 (6 bases). The CDR3 runs to 12 residues. Germline CDR1 and CDR2: MNHNS and SASEGT. V lost 11 bases and J lost 4, with 15 bases in between. The CDR3 DNA reads TGTGCCTCGGGGGTTTTTGGTTACGAGCAGTACTTC. It translates to CASGVFGYEQYF.

This sequence joins TRBV9 and TRBJ2-1; 9 positions match TRBD1. Germline CDR1 SGDLS, CDR2 YYNGEE. Losses at the gene ends were 0 bases for V and 4 bases for J; bases not matched to a gene: 5. This CDR3 is built from 16 residues. The CDR3 DNA reads as TGTGCCAGCAGCGTAGACCGGGACAGGGATTACAATGAGCAGTTCTTC. This codes for CASSVDRDRDYNEQFF.